This T cell receptor (beta chain) was profiled in a study of cytomegalovirus exposure and HLA in healthy donors. Study-wide results and caveats: Investigators reported 164 TCR beta chains as tied to cytomegalovirus. An analysis was carried out later, and it reportedly showed fewer N-insertions in an Asian-associated ancestry cluster than the approximately 680-donor mean. Later analysis associated a missense DCLRE1C variant with TCR beta V- and J-gene trimming.

Germline CDR1 is MNHEY and CDR2 is SVGAGI. The CDR3 consists of 14 residues. The V and J ends lost 5 bases and 6 bases respectively, with 14 bases between them. Worth noting for this clone: Antigen unknown.

Primers for the PCR totalled 60 Vbeta and 13 Jbeta. The table came from immunoSEQ multiplex PCR; TCRdb's copy has only in-frame clones and leaves some out. The sample shows approximately 180,000 clones, 80% to 85% of them seen only once. These donors counted as nominally healthy when sampled, but unrecorded immune exposures were likely. The chain recombines TRBV6-5 with TRBJ1-5; D is ambiguous. Sample: PBMCs. The origin of this receptor is a woman in her 30s in good health and CMV-seronegative. The CDR3 sequence is CASSKASRTQPQHF. In DNA form, the CDR3 reads TGTGCCAGCAGTAAAGCGTCCCGTACTCAGCCCCAGCATTTT.